A selection of T cell receptor beta chains follows, all from one sample in a study of CD8+ T cells in alopecia areata. Data came from immunoSEQ multiplex PCR; TCRdb stores just in-frame clones and leaves some out. The sample yields about 140,000 clones, about 51% seen once. Sample: CD4+ T cells sorted from blood, taken at week 0. Receptors were obtained from a human donor with alopecia areata. Each CDR3 is given with its conserved first and last residue. A D gene is named only where the DNA matches it firmly.

TRBJ2-7 13 - TRBV7-8 CASSLEATGEQYF
TRBJ2-1 16 TRBD2 TRBV11-2 CASTVRGTSGSNEQFF
TRBJ2-1 14 TRBD1 TRBV25-1 CASSDFRDSDEQFF
TRBJ1-1 13 - TRBV30 CAWKVRRTTEAFF
TRBJ2-7 14 TRBD1 TRBV2 CASSEEDRVGKKYF
TRBJ2-3 12 - TRBV28 CASSSGTDTQYF
TRBJ1-2 13 - TRBV7-9 CASSLSGSYGYTF
TRBJ2-7 16 TRBD2 TRBV28 CASSSILAGGGYEQYF
TRBJ1-1 12 - TRBV29-1 CSSEWGYTEAFF
TRBJ2-7 16 TRBD2 TRBV7-2 CASSLGAGGSSYEQYF
TRBJ2-7 14 TRBD2 TRBV4-3 CASSPTSGTYEQYF
TRBJ2-7 12 - TRBV9 CASSGARDEQYF
TRBJ2-7 13 TRBD2 TRBV30 CAWCPGTSGRAYF
TRBJ2-2 14 TRBD1 TRBV7-2 CASSLGRGRGELFF
TRBJ2-1 15 TRBD2 TRBV7-2 CASSPLAGGTVEQFF